Shown below are 8 T cell receptor beta chains from a single sample sequenced in a study of blood T cell repertoires in COVID-19. Produced via immunoSEQ multiplex PCR; TCRdb's table is partial and in-frame only. The data contain 79,000 or so clones, around 83% of them singletons. The sample taken for sequencing was peripheral blood. The receptors derive from a man in his sixties with COVID-19, enrolled during active disease.

This clone was counted between two and nine times. This chain uses TRBV7-3 with TRBJ1-1; D may be TRBD1 (5 bases). Trimming removed 5 bases at V and 4 bases at J, with 11 bases between. The CDR3 loop spans 13 amino acids. Germline V gene lookup returns CDR1 SGHTA and CDR2 FQGTGA. CDR3 nucleotide sequence: TGTGCCAGCAGCGTACAGGTTAGCACTGAAGCTTTCTTT. It codes for CASSVQVSTEAFF.

Here the CDR3 DNA reads TGTGCCAGCATAGGGCAGGGAACGCCGCCCTATGGCTACACCTTC. It encodes CASIGQGTPPYGYTF. The chain uses TRBV6-5 and TRBJ1-2; D might be TRBD1 (5 bases). The germline V and J ends were trimmed by 7 bases and 4 bases, with 19 bases remaining between them. Germline CDR1 and CDR2: MNHEY and SVGAGI. The CDR3 is 15 amino acids.

V and J are TRBV28 and TRBJ2-7; TRBD1 matches at 11 bases. The trim removed 3 bases at V and 6 bases at J, leaving 7 bases unmatched. CDR1 and CDR2 (germline): MDHEN, SYDVKM. The CDR3 sequence is 15 residues long. As DNA, the CDR3 is TGTGCCAGCAGTTTGGGTAGGACAGGGGGCTCCGAGCAGTACTTC. This gives the protein CASSLGRTGGSEQYF. Supplemented by reference TRBV28 and TRBJ2-7, the full variable domain reads DVKVTQSSRYLVKRTGEKVFLECVQDMDHENMFWYRQDPGLGLRLIYFSYDVKMKEKGDIPEGYSVSREKKERFSLILESASTNQTSMYLCASSLGRTGGSEQYFGPGTRLTVT.

This clone has a handful of counts. The V gene is TRBV4-1, the J gene TRBJ2-1; D is undetermined. Germline values: CDR1 MGHRA, CDR2 YSYEKL. The V gene lost 0 bases and the J gene lost 4 bases, with 10 bases spanning the gap. The CDR3 consists of 15 residues. CDR3 sequence: CASSQDLQTYNEQFF. In DNA, the CDR3 is TGCGCCAGCAGCCAAGATCTGCAAACTTACAATGAGCAGTTCTTC.

The chain employs TRBV27 and TRBJ2-1, with 12 bases matching TRBD2. Germline-derived CDR1 and CDR2 are MNHEY and SMNVEV (reference sequence). This CDR3 comprises 17 residues. J lost 4 bases, V lost 2 bases, and 6 bases had no gene match. CDR3 DNA: TGTGCCAGCAGTTTAATGGCTAGCGGGGGGGTATACAATGAGCAGTTCTTC. Translating gives CASSLMASGGVYNEQFF.

The chain combines TRBV7-3 with TRBJ2-5; D remains unclear. The CDR3 contains 12 residues. The ends were cut back, 0 bases at V and 3 bases at J, with 2 bases in the middle. CDR1 SGHTA and CDR2 FQGTGA come from the germline V gene. The chain's CDR3 is CASSLTEETQYF. DNA of the CDR3: TGTGCCAGCAGCTTAACCGAAGAGACCCAGTACTTC.

This chain uses TRBV27 with TRBJ2-1; D is unclear. V was trimmed by 5 bases and J by 7 bases, leaving 12 bases between them. Germline CDR1 MNHEY, CDR2 SMNVEV (reference sequence). This CDR3 is 13 amino acids long. DNA of the CDR3: TGTGCCAGCAGTGCTTCCAGACTTAATGAGCAGTTCTTC. Encoded protein: CASSASRLNEQFF.

To note about this clone: A read error may account for a junction end that differs from germline. The sample holds other DNA sequences that translate to the same CDR3. This sequence joins TRBV7-7 and TRBJ2-2; D is undetermined. CDR3 length: 14 amino acids. Per germline, CDR1 SSHAT and CDR2 FNYEAQ (reference sequence). CDR3: CASSLGQKAGELFF. The CDR3 nucleotides are TGCGCCAGCAGCTTGGGCCAGAAGGCCGGGGAGCTGTTTTTT.